Sequencing of this T cell receptor (beta chain) was carried out in a study of blood T cell repertoires in COVID-19. Across the whole study: Samples representing acute and convalescent COVID-19 were sourced from the United States, Italy and Spain.

Study processing details: For nucleated cells, counts were estimated from reference gene primer amplification. Clones were read by immunoSEQ multiplex PCR, and TCRdb kept only the in-frame ones, dropping some. That table supplies the V and J calls and clone size; D and trimming were determined from the DNA. Among roughly 320,000 clones listed, roughly 85% were seen once. Germline V gene sequence: CDR1 MNHEY, CDR2 SVGEGT. The ends were cut back, 0 bases at V and 5 bases at J, with 20 bases in the middle. CDR3 length: 18 amino acids. Sample: peripheral blood. This clonotype was obtained from a human donor in a cohort sampled during active COVID-19. The V gene is TRBV6-2 or TRBV6-3, the J gene TRBJ2-1; possible D gene TRBD2, 7 bases. The CDR3 DNA reads TGTGCCAGCAGTTACTCGATGTTTGGGGGGGCTGGGAACAATGAGCAGTTCTTC. The encoded protein is CASSYSMFGGAGNNEQFF.